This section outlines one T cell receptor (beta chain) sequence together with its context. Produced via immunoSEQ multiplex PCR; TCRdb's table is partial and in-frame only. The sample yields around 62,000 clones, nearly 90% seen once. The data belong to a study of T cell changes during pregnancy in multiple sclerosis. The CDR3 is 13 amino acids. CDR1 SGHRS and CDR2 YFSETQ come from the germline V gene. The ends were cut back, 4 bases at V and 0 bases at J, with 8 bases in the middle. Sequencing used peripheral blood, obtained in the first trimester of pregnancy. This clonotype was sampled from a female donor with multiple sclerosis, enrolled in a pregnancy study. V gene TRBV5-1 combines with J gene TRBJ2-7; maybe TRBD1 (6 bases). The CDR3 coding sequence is TGCGCCAGCAGCCAGGGGCCCTCCTACGAGCAGTACTTC. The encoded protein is CASSQGPSYEQYF.